Described below is a single TCR beta chain sequence and its context. This entry belongs to a study of tumor-infiltrating lymphocytes in oesophageal squamous cell carcinoma. TCRdb re-derived calls from the PCR reads in MiXCR, one entry per CDR3 protein. In the table there are about 10,000 distinct CDR3 sequences, approximately 58% of which are singletons. The CDR3 is 16 amino acids. Germline-derived CDR1 and CDR2 are LNHDA and SQIVND (reference sequence). V lost 5 bases and J 1 base, leaving 18 bases between the germline ends. The specimen was esophageal tumor tissue. The clonotype originates from a female donor with esophageal squamous cell carcinoma. The chain carries TRBV19 and TRBJ2-7; D assignment may be TRBD1 or TRBD2 (7 bases each). The CDR3, as DNA: TGTGCCAGTAGTCAGACCAGGGGGGGGAGGTCCTACGAGCAGTACTTC. It yields the protein CASSQTRGGRSYEQYF.